This T cell receptor beta chain was captured by sequencing in a study of T cell responses to AZD1222 COVID-19 vaccine. Study-wide points: Clonal diversity was possibly underestimated, and the donors were mostly white British, with more females. Repertoires were obtained solely post-peak T cell response.

Using immunoSEQ multiplex PCR, the repertoire was profiled, and TCRdb retains in-frame clones only, with some absent. The repertoire consists of 58,000 or so clones, with around 88% occurring once and the leading ten covering roughly 7.2%. Trimming at V came to 4 bases and at J to 5 bases, leaving 15 bases not matched to a gene. Germline CDR1 reads LGHNA; CDR2 reads YNFKEQ. The CDR3 runs to 17 residues. Second doses were pooled across both intervals (about 4 or about 12 weeks). About this clone itself: Its antigen is undetermined.

The sample was peripheral blood, taken 28 days after the second AZD1222 dose. J is TRBJ2-7 and V is TRBV4-2; 9 nucleotides match TRBD1. The receptor's source is an adult who received the AZD1222 COVID-19 vaccine. CDR3 region: CASSPGQGGGAPNEQYF. The CDR3 nucleotides read TGTGCCAGCAGCCCGGGACAGGGAGGGGGGGCCCCAAACGAGCAGTACTTC.